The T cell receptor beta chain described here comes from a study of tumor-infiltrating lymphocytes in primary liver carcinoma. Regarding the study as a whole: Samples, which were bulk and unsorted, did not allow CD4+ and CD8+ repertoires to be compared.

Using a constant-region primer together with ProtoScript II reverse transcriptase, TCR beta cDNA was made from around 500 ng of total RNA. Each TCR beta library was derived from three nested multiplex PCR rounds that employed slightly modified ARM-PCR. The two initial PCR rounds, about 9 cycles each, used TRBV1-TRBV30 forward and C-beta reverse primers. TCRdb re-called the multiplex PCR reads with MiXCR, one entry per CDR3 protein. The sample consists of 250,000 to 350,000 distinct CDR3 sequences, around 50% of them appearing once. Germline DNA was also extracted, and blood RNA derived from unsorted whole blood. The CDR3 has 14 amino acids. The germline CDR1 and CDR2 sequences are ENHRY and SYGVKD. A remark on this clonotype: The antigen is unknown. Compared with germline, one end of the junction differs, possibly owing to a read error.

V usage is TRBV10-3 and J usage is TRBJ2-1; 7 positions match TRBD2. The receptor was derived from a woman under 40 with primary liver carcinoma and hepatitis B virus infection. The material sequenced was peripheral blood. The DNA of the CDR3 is TGTGCCATCAGTGGGGTCAGCGGGAACAATGAGCAGTCCTTC. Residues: CAISGVSGNNEQSF.